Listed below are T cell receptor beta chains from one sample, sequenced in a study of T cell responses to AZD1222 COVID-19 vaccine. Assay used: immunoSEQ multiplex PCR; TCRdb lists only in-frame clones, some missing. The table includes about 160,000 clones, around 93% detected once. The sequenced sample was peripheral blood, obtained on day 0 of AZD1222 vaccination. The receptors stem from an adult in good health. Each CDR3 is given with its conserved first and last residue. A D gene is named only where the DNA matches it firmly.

CDR3nt: TGTGCCAGCAGTCCCAGGGTTCCTCTTTCACCCCTCCACTTT; CDR3aa: CASSPRVPLSPLHF; j_gene: TRBJ1-6; d_gene: NA; v_gene: TRBV28
CDR3nt: TGTGCCAGCAGTTCCGGGACAGGCTTTTACGAGCAGTACTTC; CDR3aa: CASSSGTGFYEQYF; j_gene: TRBJ2-7; d_gene: TRBD1; v_gene: TRBV27
CDR3nt: TGTGCCAGCAGTTCGGGCAGATATGGCTACACCTTC; CDR3aa: CASSSGRYGYTF; j_gene: TRBJ1-2; d_gene: NA; v_gene: TRBV12-3/TRBV12-4
CDR3nt: TGTGCCAGCAGTTTAGAAGGAAGGCATGAGCAGTTCTTC; CDR3aa: CASSLEGRHEQFF; j_gene: TRBJ2-1; d_gene: NA; v_gene: TRBV28
CDR3nt: TGTGCCAGCAGTCCGGGACTAGAGACTGAAGCTTTCTTT; CDR3aa: CASSPGLETEAFF; j_gene: TRBJ1-1; d_gene: NA; v_gene: TRBV28
CDR3nt: TGTGCCAGCAGTTACTCACCGGACAGAAATCAGCCCCAGCATTTT; CDR3aa: CASSYSPDRNQPQHF; j_gene: TRBJ1-5; d_gene: NA; v_gene: TRBV6-5
CDR3nt: TGTGCCAGCAGCTTAAAGGCGGGAGGGCCCCTAGCCAAAAACATTCAGTACTTC; CDR3aa: CASSLKAGGPLAKNIQYF; j_gene: TRBJ2-4; d_gene: TRBD2; v_gene: TRBV7-3
CDR3nt: TGTGCCAGCAGTCCGTTTGGTAACCCCACTGAAGCTTTCTTT; CDR3aa: CASSPFGNPTEAFF; j_gene: TRBJ1-1; d_gene: NA; v_gene: TRBV11-3
CDR3nt: TGTGCCAGCAGTTTCAGCGGGGCGGGTGAGCAGTACTTC; CDR3aa: CASSFSGAGEQYF; j_gene: TRBJ2-7; d_gene: TRBD2; v_gene: TRBV12-3/TRBV12-4
CDR3nt: TGTGCCAGCAGTATAACTCCCTACAATGAGCAGTTCTTC; CDR3aa: CASSITPYNEQFF; j_gene: TRBJ2-1; d_gene: NA; v_gene: TRBV6-2/TRBV6-3
CDR3nt: TGTGCCAGCAGTGAAGGCCGCTGGGGCACCCTCTTAACAGCTTTCTTT; CDR3aa: CASSEGRWGTLLTAFF; j_gene: TRBJ1-1; d_gene: NA; v_gene: TRBV6-1
CDR3nt: TGCGCCAGCAGTCAATATCTTTTTTTGGAGACGTCTCCCTACGAGCAGTACTTC; CDR3aa: CASSQYLFLETSPYEQYF; j_gene: TRBJ2-7; d_gene: NA; v_gene: TRBV23-1
CDR3nt: TGTGCCAGCAGGCTACAGGGCGGGTATGGCTACACCTTC; CDR3aa: CASRLQGGYGYTF; j_gene: TRBJ1-2; d_gene: NA; v_gene: TRBV27
CDR3nt: TGTGCCAGCAGCTACGGCGCCTACAATGAGCAGTTCTTC; CDR3aa: CASSYGAYNEQFF; j_gene: TRBJ2-1; d_gene: NA; v_gene: TRBV7-3
CDR3nt: TGCGCCAGCAGCACCGCAACTAATGAAAAACTGTTTTTT; CDR3aa: CASSTATNEKLFF; j_gene: TRBJ1-4; d_gene: NA; v_gene: TRBV5-1
CDR3nt: TGTGCCAGCAGCTTAGAGGCGAGTCTGACGCAGTTCTTC; CDR3aa: CASSLEASLTQFF; j_gene: TRBJ2-1; d_gene: NA; v_gene: TRBV7-9
CDR3nt: TGTGCCAGCAGCCAGGCCAGACAGGGAAGGACTGAAGCTTTCTTT; CDR3aa: CASSQARQGRTEAFF; j_gene: TRBJ1-1; d_gene: TRBD1; v_gene: TRBV3-1/TRBV3-2